Sequencing of this TCR beta chain was carried out in a study of blood T cell repertoires in COVID-19. Authors' methods: Reference gene primer amplification gave estimated nucleated cell counts. Repertoires were generated with immunoSEQ multiplex PCR, while TCRdb's copy carries only in-frame clones and drops some. The V and J calls and clone size were taken over from that table, and D and trimming were inferred from the DNA. In the table there are 300,000 to 400,000 clones, roughly 85% of which are singletons. CDR1 and CDR2 (germline): MDHEN, SYDVKM. The V segment lost 8 bases and the J segment 5 bases; nucleotides outside the gene matches: 11. The CDR3 is made up of 14 amino acids.

The sample consisted of PBMCs or T cells enriched from blood (not recorded which). The source of this sequence is a woman aged 40-49 years with acute COVID-19. This chain links TRBV28 with TRBJ1-1; 7 nucleotides agree with TRBD1. CDR3 coding DNA: TGTGCCAGCGGGCTACAGGGGAAGGGAACTGAAGCTTTCTTT. Its translation is CASGLQGKGTEAFF.